Below, 8 T cell receptor beta chains from the same sample are listed, as sequenced in a study of CD8+ T cells in alopecia areata. After isolation, RNA underwent reverse transcription to generate cDNA as the sequencing template. This table comes from immunoSEQ multiplex PCR, and its TCRdb copy is limited to in-frame clones, with some not included. The top ten hold 1% to 1.5% of the sample, which has 250,000 or so clones, under 70% seen once. The specimen was CD4+ T cells sorted from blood, collected at week 0. The source of these receptors is a human donor with alopecia areata.

This clone has a handful of counts. V and J are TRBV7-2 and TRBJ1-2; 7 bases map to TRBD1. Trimming removed 4 bases from V and 8 bases from J; junction bases left unmatched: 10. CDR3 size: 14 residues. Germline V CDR1 and CDR2: SGHTA, FQGNSA. CDR3 bases: TGTGCCAGCAGCTCGGGACAGTCGATTAGGGGCTACACCTTC. Amino acids: CASSSGQSIRGYTF.

The CDR3 sequence is CASSYQGIGETQYF. The DNA of the CDR3 is TGTGCCAGCAGTTACCAGGGTATAGGAGAGACCCAGTACTTC. The chain employs TRBV6-5 and TRBJ2-5, with D possibly being TRBD1 (5 bases). Trimming took off 2 bases at V and 4 bases at J, with 11 bases between the two ends. The length of the CDR3 is 14 residues. Germline CDR1 MNHEY, CDR2 SVGAGI.

In DNA form, the CDR3 reads TGTGCCAGCAGCTTATTTGGGGATCAGCCCCAGCATTTT. It codes for CASSLFGDQPQHF. This rearrangement joins TRBV7-9 to TRBJ1-5; D call uncertain. From germline, CDR1 is SEHNR and CDR2 FQNEAQ (reference sequence). The CDR3 totals 13 residues. Deletions cut 2 bases from V and 5 bases from J, with 7 bases between.

The chain combines TRBV30 with TRBJ2-5; no reliable D call. The germline gives CDR1 GTSNPN, CDR2 SVGIG (reference sequence). V was cut by 4 bases and J by 2 bases, with 11 bases left in between. The CDR3 loop spans 13 amino acids. The CDR3 is CAWTRMAQETQYF. The CDR3 bases are TGTGCCTGGACGCGGATGGCTCAAGAGACCCAGTACTTC.

V is TRBV29-1 and J is TRBJ1-5, with D possibly TRBD1 on 5 matching bases. The V gene lost 4 bases and the J gene lost 2 bases, with 9 bases spanning the gap. The CDR3 is 13 residues long. Germline CDR1 is SQVTM and CDR2 is ANQGSEA. This chain's CDR3 is CSVAQGGNQPQHF. The CDR3 DNA reads as TGCAGCGTTGCCCAGGGAGGCAATCAGCCCCAGCATTTT.

The chain combines TRBV2 with TRBJ2-2; no clear D. The CDR3 sequence is 15 residues long. Germline CDR1 is SNHLY and CDR2 is FYNNEI. V was cut by 8 bases and J by 7 bases, with 20 bases left in between. CDR3 loop: CASHPGQQGNGELFF. The CDR3 coding sequence is TGTGCCAGCCACCCGGGTCAGCAAGGAAACGGGGAGCTGTTTTTT. Variable domain in full (rest from reference TRBV2 and TRBJ2-2): EPEVTQTPSHQVTQMGQEVILRCVPISNHLYFYWYRQILGQKVEFLVSFYNNEISEKSEIFDDQFSVERPDGSNFTLKIRSTKLEDSAMYFCASHPGQQGNGELFFGEGSRLTVL.

This chain joins TRBV30 and TRBJ1-2, with no clear D. CDR1 and CDR2 (germline): GTSNPN, SVGIG (reference sequence). Trimming removed 5 bases at V and 3 bases at J, with 4 bases between. The length of the CDR3 is 10 residues. The CDR3 reads CAWLHYGYTF. CDR3 coding DNA: TGTGCCTGGCTACACTATGGCTACACCTTC.

J is TRBJ2-5 and V is TRBV7-9; the D gene is possibly TRBD2 (6 bases). Germline lookup yields CDR1 SEHNR and CDR2 FQNEAQ (reference sequence). Trimming took 5 bases from V and 7 from J, leaving 17 bases between them. CDR3 length equals 14 residues. CDR3 loop: CASSVSGTFSTQYF. The CDR3 DNA is TGTGCCAGCAGCGTTTCCGGGACTTTTTCGACCCAGTACTTC.